This T cell receptor (beta chain) comes out of a study of read filtering for tumor transcriptome and immune sequencing. V was trimmed by 3 bases and J by 8 bases, leaving 11 bases between them. The CDR3 runs 12 residues. CDR1 and CDR2 from the germline V gene are SGHTS and YDEGEE. The library was built from about 400 ng RNA with molecular barcoded adaptors for alpha/delta and beta/gamma chains. TCRdb processed the reads anew with MiXCR; each CDR3 protein has one entry. This table has about 35,000 distinct CDR3 sequences, roughly an eighth appearing once. This clonotype was counted many times. The chain recombines TRBV5-8 with TRBJ1-1; the D gene is possibly TRBD1 (6 bases). The specimen sequenced was a population of CD138-negative cells sorted from bone marrow. The sequence was collected from a donor at least 40 years old with multiple myeloma. The CDR3 nucleotides read TGTGCCAGCAGCTCGACAGGAGGGGAAGCTTTCTTT. This translates into CASSSTGGEAFF. The full variable domain, in which reference TRBV5-8 and TRBJ1-1 provide the parts outside the CDR3, is EAGVTQSPTHLIKTRGQQATLRCSPISGHTSVYWYQQALGLGLQFLLWYDEGEERNRGNFPPRFSGRQFPNYSSELNVNALELEDSALYLCASSSTGGEAFFGQGTRLTVV.